These T cell receptor beta chains were read from a single sample in a study of cytomegalovirus exposure and HLA in healthy donors. Sequencing was performed with immunoSEQ multiplex PCR; in TCRdb, only in-frame clones are kept and a portion is missing. The sample yields 90,000 or so clones, 55% to 85% seen once. The specimen sequenced was PBMCs. These receptors all come from a woman aged 18 to 35 in good health and CMV-seropositive. Both conserved end residues are part of each CDR3. The D gene is left open where the match is weak. The size entry is marked missing in some rows and otherwise reads once, few, many or a size class.

cdr3_length	d_call	clone_size	v_call	j_call	cdr3_aa	cdr3_nt
15	TRBD2	NA	TRBV6-4	TRBJ2-1	CASSIGTSGNNEQFF	TGTGCCAGCAGCATCGGGACTAGCGGGAACAATGAGCAGTTCTTC
13	NA	NA	TRBV28	TRBJ1-5	CASSANSNQPQHF	TGTGCCAGCAGTGCTAATAGCAATCAGCCCCAGCATTTT
17	TRBD2	NA	TRBV27	TRBJ2-2	CASSFTGLAGATGELFF	TGTGCCAGCAGTTTCACCGGACTAGCGGGAGCCACCGGGGAGCTGTTTTTT
13	NA	NA	TRBV4-1	TRBJ2-5	CASSQESRETQYF	TGCGCCAGCAGCCAAGAGTCTCGGGAGACCCAGTACTTC
20	NA	few	TRBV13	TRBJ2-2	CASSDPGGRSPPLNTGELFF	TGTGCCAGCAGCGACCCCGGTGGCAGGTCACCCCCGTTAAACACCGGGGAGCTGTTTTTT
16	TRBD1	NA	TRBV4-2	TRBJ2-5	CASSQEPGQGAETQYF	TGTGCCAGCAGCCAAGAGCCGGGGCAGGGGGCAGAGACCCAGTACTTC
11	NA	NA	TRBV6-1	TRBJ2-7	CASSVAREQYF	TGTGCCAGCAGTGTAGCCCGCGAGCAGTACTTC
18	TRBD1	NA	TRBV4-2	TRBJ1-1	CASSQDLVRGDRGTEAFF	TGTGCCAGCAGCCAAGATCTGGTGCGCGGCGACAGGGGCACTGAAGCTTTCTTT
14	TRBD2	NA	TRBV15	TRBJ2-1	CATSTSGGYNEQFF	TGTGCCACCAGCACTAGCGGGGGCTACAATGAGCAGTTCTTC
14	TRBD2	NA	TRBV28	TRBJ2-5	CASNPSGFGETQYF	TGTGCCAGCAATCCTAGCGGGTTCGGAGAGACCCAGTACTTC
14	NA	NA	TRBV27	TRBJ2-2	CASTRGQNTGELFF	TGTGCCAGCACCCGCGGGCAAAACACCGGGGAGCTGTTTTTT
13	NA	NA	TRBV29-1	TRBJ1-2	CSVEQNGQYGYTF	TGCAGCGTTGAACAAAATGGCCAGTATGGCTACACCTTC
14	TRBD2	NA	TRBV7-2	TRBJ2-7	CASSWAGGPYEQYF	TGTGCCAGCTCCTGGGCGGGAGGGCCCTACGAGCAGTACTTC
17	NA	NA	TRBV7-2	TRBJ2-2	CASSLGARGTSTGELFF	TGTGCCAGCAGCTTAGGCGCCAGGGGAACGAGCACCGGGGAGCTGTTTTTT
16	TRBD1	NA	TRBV4-3	TRBJ1-2	CASSPTRDRGNYGYTF	TGCGCCAGCAGCCCTACACGGGACAGGGGCAACTATGGCTACACCTTC
12	NA	NA	TRBV5-1	TRBJ2-1	CASSQEQHEQFF	TGCGCCAGCAGCCAGGAACAGCATGAGCAGTTCTTC
11	NA	once	TRBV20-1	TRBJ2-1	CSARGNNEQFF	TGCAGTGCTAGGGGCAACAATGAGCAGTTCTTC
14	TRBD2	NA	TRBV6-1	TRBJ2-1	CASSEPGLTNEQFF	TGTGCCAGCAGTGAACCGGGACTAACGAATGAGCAGTTCTTC
13	NA	NA	TRBV5-6	TRBJ2-7	CASSKTDSYEQYF	TGTGCCAGCAGTAAGACAGATTCCTACGAGCAGTACTTC
16	NA	NA	TRBV19	TRBJ1-2	CATSRTIKGSNYGYTF	TGTGCCACCTCGCGGACAATCAAGGGGTCTAACTATGGCTACACCTTC